Following are 6 T cell receptor beta chains from one sample sequenced in a study of identical twins. TCRdb reprocessed the 5' RACE reads with MiXCR, giving one entry per CDR3 protein. The sample has 600,000 to 800,000 distinct CDR3 sequences, 21% seen once; the top ten hold 4.3%. These data are also associated with another study on T cells expressing NK-cell markers.

Sequenced input: PBMCs. Source of these receptors: a woman between 18 and 30 years old in good health.

The chain is built from TRBV10-3 and TRBJ2-7; 9 nucleotides agree with TRBD2. V trimming: 10 bases; J trimming: 2 bases; junction bases outside the gene matches: 9. CDR3 length equals 14 residues. Germline assignment: CDR1 ENHRY and CDR2 SYGVKD. The CDR3 nucleotides are TGTGCCACCCTGAGCGGCGGGGGGGCCTACGAGCAGTACTTC. Amino acids: CATLSGGGAYEQYF.

The chain joins TRBV9 to TRBJ1-1; no clear D gene. The V end lost 0 bases, the J end lost 4 bases, and 10 bases lay between the germline ends. The CDR3 sequence is 14 residues long. Germline V gene sequence: CDR1 SGDLS, CDR2 YYNGEE. The CDR3 sequence: CASSVARVSTEAFF. The CDR3 DNA reads as TGTGCCAGCAGCGTAGCTAGGGTGAGCACTGAAGCTTTCTTT.

Comments on this clonotype: Without the conserved terminal phenylalanine or tryptophan, this CDR3 likely stems from a read error. V and J are TRBV6-1 and TRBJ1-3, with D perhaps matching TRBD1 (5 bases). Trimming took off 6 bases at V and 3 bases at J, with 12 bases between the two ends. CDR1 is MNHNS and CDR2 is SASEGT in the germline V gene. This CDR3 is 14 amino acids long. CDR3 nucleotide sequence: TGTGCCAGCAGCCCCCAAGACAGTGGAAACACCATATATTTG. Translating gives CASSPQDSGNTIYL.

V gene TRBV20-1 combines with J gene TRBJ2-1, with D perhaps TRBD1 (6 bases). The CDR3 loop spans 16 amino acids. CDR1 DFQATT and CDR2 SNEGSKA come from the germline V gene (reference sequence). V shed 0 bases and J shed 3 bases, with 15 bases lying between them. The CDR3: CSARDQTGRNYNEQFF. CDR3 DNA sequence: TGCAGTGCTAGAGACCAGACAGGACGGAACTACAATGAGCAGTTCTTC.

This clonotype showed up just a few times. The chain has TRBV10-3 and TRBJ1-1; maybe TRBD1 (6 bases). Germline CDR1 is ENHRY and CDR2 is SYGVKD. V lost 6 bases and J 3 bases, leaving 11 bases between the germline ends. The CDR3 totals 13 residues. The CDR3 protein is CAISLGGYTEAFF. The CDR3 DNA reads TGTGCCATCAGCTTAGGGGGGTACACTGAAGCTTTCTTT.

The V and J genes are TRBV27 and TRBJ1-2, with D possibly being TRBD1 (5 bases). The CDR3 has 18 amino acids. CDR1 is MNHEY, CDR2 SMNVEV, per germline (reference sequence). V was shortened by 8 bases and J by 0 bases, with 25 bases between the two germline ends. CDR3 in amino acids: CASPLFPGQNEANYGYTF. In DNA, the CDR3 is TGTGCCAGCCCTCTCTTCCCGGGGCAGAACGAAGCTAACTATGGCTACACCTTC.